This is a list of T cell receptor beta chains from one sample in a study of blood T cell repertoires in COVID-19. TCRdb keeps only in-frame clones here, not all; method: immunoSEQ multiplex PCR. Here the sample spans about 180,000 clones, 80% to 90% being singletons. Sequenced: peripheral blood. The source is a man in his 70s with active or convalescent COVID-19. CDR3s include the opening cysteine and the closing phenylalanine or tryptophan. The order of the fields is V gene, J gene, D gene, clone size, CDR3 protein, CDR3 DNA. A D gene is named only where the DNA matches it firmly. Clone sizes are given selectively: once, few, many, or a class where the clone is expanded.

TRBV19,TRBJ1-5,TRBD1,NA,CASSAGTGVSNQPQHF,TGTGCCAGTAGTGCTGGGACAGGGGTGAGCAATCAGCCCCAGCATTTT
TRBV30,TRBJ1-6,NA,NA,CAWSWGSSYNSPLHF,TGTGCCTGGAGTTGGGGCTCCTCCTATAATTCACCCCTCCACTTT
TRBV14,TRBJ1-2,NA,few,CASSQEWTSGGYTF,TGTGCCAGCAGCCAAGAGTGGACTTCGGGGGGCTACACCTTC
TRBV27,TRBJ1-1,TRBD1,NA,CASHKTGQRNTEAFF,TGTGCCAGCCACAAAACGGGACAGCGGAACACTGAAGCTTTCTTT
TRBV5-1,TRBJ1-2,TRBD1,NA,CASSFGTGGIYGYTF,TGCGCCAGCAGCTTTGGGACAGGGGGCATCTATGGCTACACCTTC
TRBV19,TRBJ1-5,NA,NA,CASSIRDKLAIGNQPQHF,TGTGCCAGTAGTATCCGCGACAAATTAGCGATAGGCAATCAGCCCCAGCATTTT
TRBV27,TRBJ1-2,TRBD1,NA,CASSFSGGHGYTF,TGTGCCAGCAGTTTCTCAGGGGGCCATGGCTACACCTTC
TRBV19,TRBJ1-5,NA,NA,CASSILPRGGTKQPQHF,TGTGCCAGTAGTATCCTCCCCCGGGGGGGGACAAAGCAGCCCCAGCATTTT
TRBV7-8,TRBJ2-7,TRBD1,NA,CASSRSSGTGLYEQYF,TGTGCCAGCAGCAGAAGTTCGGGGACAGGGCTCTACGAGCAGTACTTC
TRBV18,TRBJ2-7,TRBD1,NA,CASSPNRGPNHEQYF,TGTGCCAGCTCACCTAACAGGGGCCCTAACCACGAGCAGTACTTC
TRBV24-1,TRBJ2-7,TRBD1,NA,CATSDSSGGVKYF,TGTGCCACCAGTGATTCTTCAGGGGGCGTCAAGTACTTC
TRBV7-2,TRBJ2-1,TRBD2,NA,CASSGTSGYNEQFF,TGTGCCAGCAGCGGGACTAGCGGCTACAATGAGCAGTTCTTC
TRBV19,TRBJ2-7,NA,NA,CASSMLGDNRDEQYF,TGTGCCAGTAGTATGCTAGGGGACAACCGAGACGAGCAGTACTTC
TRBV6-5,TRBJ1-5,TRBD1,NA,CASSPQGGPNQPQHF,TGTGCCAGCAGCCCACAGGGGGGACCGAATCAGCCCCAGCATTTT
TRBV5-5,TRBJ2-7,NA,NA,CASSVPGQGYSYEQYF,TGTGCCAGCAGCGTTCCGGGACAAGGGTACTCCTACGAGCAGTACTTC
TRBV14,TRBJ1-3,NA,NA,CASNKGYGTTDGNTIYF,TGTGCCAGCAACAAAGGGTACGGGACAACGGACGGAAACACCATATATTTT
TRBV28,TRBJ2-2,NA,NA,CASRRGLEVGGGELFF,TGTGCCAGCAGGCGGGGACTGGAGGTCGGAGGGGGGGAGCTGTTTTTT
TRBV29-1,TRBJ2-1,TRBD2,NA,CSARGGTSSYNEQFF,TGCAGCGCAAGGGGCGGGACTAGCAGCTACAATGAGCAGTTCTTC
TRBV10-3,TRBJ2-1,TRBD2,NA,CAISESGGRDPNEQFF,TGTGCCATCAGTGAGTCAGGCGGGAGAGACCCCAATGAGCAGTTCTTC
TRBV5-6,TRBJ1-5,NA,NA,CASSLRGTNQPQHF,TGTGCCAGCAGCTTGAGGGGGACAAATCAGCCCCAGCATTTT
TRBV12-5,TRBJ1-6,NA,NA,CASAAGRLGSPLHF,TGTGCTAGTGCCGCGGGACGCTTGGGGTCACCCCTCCACTTT
TRBV9,TRBJ2-7,NA,NA,CASSADLGRGEQYF,TGTGCCAGCAGCGCCGATCTCGGAAGAGGAGAGCAGTACTTC
TRBV10-3,TRBJ2-7,TRBD1,NA,CAILRTGGDEQYF,TGTGCCATCCTCCGGACAGGGGGCGACGAGCAGTACTTC
TRBV7-2,TRBJ1-1,NA,NA,CASRTGTLNTEAFF,TGTGCCAGCAGAACCGGGACACTGAACACTGAAGCTTTCTTT
TRBV6-5,TRBJ2-2,NA,NA,CASSYSQTNTGELFF,TGTGCCAGCAGTTACTCGCAGACGAACACCGGGGAGCTGTTTTTT
TRBV24-1,TRBJ1-2,NA,once,CATSDRPHRDGYTF,TGTGCCACCAGTGATAGACCTCACAGGGATGGCTACACCTTC
TRBV19,TRBJ1-5,NA,NA,CASSPLLREAQPQHF,TGTGCCAGTAGTCCCCTTTTGAGGGAGGCTCAGCCCCAGCATTTT
TRBV19,TRBJ1-4,NA,NA,CASAGLLGEKLFF,TGTGCCAGTGCGGGGTTACTGGGGGAAAAACTGTTTTTT
TRBV7-3,TRBJ2-1,NA,NA,CASSFRGGGWANEQFF,TGTGCCAGCAGCTTTCGCGGTGGGGGCTGGGCCAATGAGCAGTTCTTC
TRBV27,TRBJ2-7,NA,NA,CASSPQGTGSYEQYF,TGTGCCAGCAGCCCACAGGGAACTGGGTCCTACGAGCAGTACTTC
TRBV6-6,TRBJ1-1,NA,once,CASSYWGGETEAFF,TGTGCCAGCAGTTACTGGGGAGGGGAGACTGAAGCTTTCTTT
TRBV3-1/TRBV3-2,TRBJ2-7,TRBD1,NA,CASSSRTGWYEQYF,TGTGCCAGCAGCTCCCGGACAGGGTGGTACGAGCAGTACTTC
TRBV15,TRBJ2-7,NA,NA,CATSTRATYEQYF,TGTGCCACCAGCACGCGGGCGACCTACGAGCAGTACTTC
TRBV5-1,TRBJ2-2,NA,few,CASSLEPQKNTGELFF,TGCGCCAGCAGCTTGGAACCACAGAAGAACACCGGGGAGCTGTTTTTT
TRBV20-1,TRBJ1-1,NA,NA,CSARRGVEAFF,TGCAGTGCCCGGCGCGGCGTTGAAGCTTTCTTT
TRBV6-6,TRBJ1-2,NA,NA,CASTSQGNNYGYTF,TGTGCCAGCACTTCCCAGGGGAATAACTATGGCTACACCTTC
TRBV19,TRBJ1-1,NA,NA,CASSQTGMNTEAFF,TGTGCCAGTAGCCAAACAGGGATGAACACTGAAGCTTTCTTT
TRBV5-1,TRBJ1-1,TRBD1,NA,CASSEQGRDTEAFF,TGCGCCAGCAGCGAACAGGGGCGAGACACTGAAGCTTTCTTT
TRBV18,TRBJ2-7,TRBD1,NA,CASSELQGVSYEQYF,TGTGCCAGCTCGGAGTTGCAGGGGGTCTCCTACGAGCAGTACTTC
TRBV9,TRBJ1-1,NA,few,CASSPSRQSNTEAFF,TGTGCCAGCAGCCCTAGTAGACAGTCGAACACTGAAGCTTTCTTT
TRBV29-1,TRBJ1-5,NA,NA,CSVATGTDQPQHF,TGCAGCGTTGCGACAGGTACCGATCAGCCCCAGCATTTT
TRBV9,TRBJ1-4,TRBD1,NA,CASSVGTGGLLNEKLFF,TGTGCCAGCAGCGTAGGAACAGGGGGATTGTTGAATGAAAAACTGTTTTTT
TRBV2,TRBJ2-7,TRBD1,NA,CAQVKSRGQKYEQYF,TGTGCCCAAGTGAAATCCCGGGGACAGAAGTACGAGCAGTACTTC
TRBV7-8,TRBJ1-2,TRBD1,NA,CASSFRDRGGYGYTF,TGTGCCAGCAGCTTCCGGGACAGGGGCGGCTATGGCTACACCTTC
TRBV10-1,TRBJ2-2,NA,NA,CASSSSLSGELFF,TGCGCCAGCAGTTCTAGCTTGTCCGGGGAGCTGTTTTTT
TRBV12-5,TRBJ1-2,NA,few,CASSRGGTRGYTF,TGTGCCTCTTCGCGGGGGGGGACCCGAGGCTACACCTTC
TRBV19,TRBJ1-2,TRBD1,once,CATRDRGFTGYGYTF,TGTGCCACGCGGGACAGGGGGTTTACGGGCTATGGCTACACCTTC
TRBV7-8,TRBJ1-1,NA,NA,CASSLPGGVMNTEAFF,TGTGCCAGCAGCTTACCCGGAGGAGTCATGAACACTGAAGCTTTCTTT
TRBV2,TRBJ1-1,NA,NA,CASRDTWGTEAFF,TGTGCCAGCAGGGACACCTGGGGCACTGAAGCTTTCTTT
TRBV7-3,TRBJ2-3,NA,once,CASSFLTDTQYF,TGTGCCAGCAGCTTCCTCACAGATACGCAGTATTTT
TRBV18,TRBJ2-2,TRBD1,few,CASSPLGQGNTGELFF,TGTGCCAGCTCACCACTGGGACAGGGGAACACCGGGGAGCTGTTTTTT
TRBV11-3,TRBJ2-1,TRBD2,NA,CASSSRTSGAYNEQFF,TGTGCCAGCAGTAGCCGGACTAGCGGGGCCTACAATGAGCAGTTCTTC
TRBV7-2,TRBJ1-1,NA,NA,CASSLRGELNTEAFF,TGTGCCAGCAGCTTACGGGGGGAGTTGAACACTGAAGCTTTCTTT
TRBV28,TRBJ2-2,NA,NA,CASSSRQGSVAGHGELFF,TGTGCCAGCAGTTCCCGACAGGGGTCGGTAGCGGGTCACGGGGAGCTGTTTTTT